This T cell receptor beta chain was sequenced in a study of Graves' ophthalmopathy and Graves' hyperthyroidism. Beta-chain TCR CDR3 regions were amplified from RNA transcripts. In the first round, RT-PCR was carried out with HTBI primers, and a multiplex PCR formed the second round. TCRdb itself ran the multiplex PCR reads through MiXCR, one entry per CDR3 protein. The repertoire holds 200,000 to 250,000 distinct CDR3 sequences, under 30% seen once, with about 9.3% in the top ten. Moderate-to-severe activity, CAS ≥3, NOSPECS ≥4 and a duration under 3 months were seen in donors with ophthalmopathy. Isolation of PBMCs was performed using 8 to 10 ml of fresh peripheral blood. This clonotype was recorded at least ten times. Its antigen is unidentified. This CDR3 is built from 15 residues. V shed 6 bases and J shed 5 bases, with 19 bases lying between them. Germline CDR1 is SGHAT and CDR2 is FQNNGV. Study-wide results and caveats: Sensitivity reached roughly 71% and specificity approximately 72% when the model predicted ophthalmopathy progression. Cross-validated, the 13-signature model showed 87.88%/81.08% sensitivity/specificity, and 80%/75% in the test set.

This clonotype was obtained from a man between 50 and 59 years old with Graves' ophthalmopathy. J is TRBJ2-5 and V is TRBV11-2; D unclear. The material sequenced was peripheral blood. CDR3 in DNA: TGTGCCAGCAGTTTCCGACCCATGGCCGGGGAGACCCAGTACTTC. Translating it yields CASSFRPMAGETQYF.